This T cell receptor (beta chain) stems from a study of blood T cell repertoires in COVID-19 (dated by TCRdb to 2020 to 2022). Regarding the complete study: Samples from collaborators originated in the United States, Italy and Spain and spanned both the acute and convalescent phases of COVID-19. The prospective study material was composed of cDNA or gDNA derived from T cells, B-cell-depleted T cells, or PBMCs. The dataset comprised deeply sampled blood TCRbeta repertoires from subjects exposed to, actively infected with, or recovered from COVID-19. A freely available public database, intended as a resource for researchers studying the immune response to SARS-CoV-2, is where the repertoires were released. The samples were drawn from the first 160 participants of the ongoing ImmuneRACE study and from some 1,300 subjects provided by 6 global collaborators. Nearly every sample came with metadata listing a de-identified subject ID, COVID-19 status, age in years and sex. Where available, HLA class I and class II types were taken from metadata supplied by the sample provider and were not determined by assay-based typing.

Results and caveats for the whole study, not just this receptor: The quantity of clinical and demographic metadata differed by source and by participant and was supplied without curation.

TCRbeta CDR3 regions were amplified from genomic DNA using the immunoSEQ Assay, a bias-controlled multiplex PCR. The paper's data handling went like this. Within the assay, amplification of reference gene primers was used to estimate how many nucleated cells each sample contained. To quantify the absolute abundance of each unique TCRbeta CDR3 rearrangement, sequence reads were collapsed and filtered. For each sample, productive Simpson clonality was calculated by taking the square root of Simpson's diversity index across productive rearrangements. What TCRdb holds here is the immuneACCESS table cut down to in-frame rearrangements. Part of the clones is not present; checked against another copy, under half of the missing clones reflect an unresolved V gene, and the others are unexplained. That table furnishes V, J and clone size, whereas the DNA furnished D and trimming. Counted in this sample were under 70,000 clones; about 90% of them appeared once. The top ten clones comprise 5.5% to 7.5% of the sample.

The collaborating institutions used their own protocols to collect whole blood in K2EDTA tubes. For TCRbeta analysis, collaborators shipped samples in one of three forms: frozen whole blood, isolated PBMCs, or DNA extracted from either of those sample types. As to this clone: Its cognate antigen has yet to be identified. The sample holds no much larger clone one base away, and base qualities are not on file.

V is shortened by 2 bases, J by 2 bases, and the region joining them spans 15 bases. According to the germline V gene, CDR1 reads SQVTM and CDR2 reads ANQGSEA. Taken from cysteine to phenylalanine, the CDR3 has 15 residues. Only CDR3 DNA remains: 45 bases, in frame from the first base. Recombination connected TRBV29-1 to TRBJ2-5; the D gene cannot be named for sure. Specimen: peripheral blood. The origin of this receptor is a woman aged 55-70 years with active or convalescent COVID-19. The DNA sequence reads TGCAGCGTTGAAACCGGCCTGGAACAGCAAGAGACCCAGTACTTC. Translated, this gives CSVETGLEQQETQYF. The CDR3 plus the reference TRBV29-1 and TRBJ2-5 genes for the other parts give the full variable domain: SAVISQKPSRDICQRGTSLTIQCQVDSQVTMMFWYRQQPGQSLTLIATANQGSEATYESGFVIDKFPISRPNLTFSTLTVSNMSPEDSSIYLCSVETGLEQQETQYFGPGTRLLVL.